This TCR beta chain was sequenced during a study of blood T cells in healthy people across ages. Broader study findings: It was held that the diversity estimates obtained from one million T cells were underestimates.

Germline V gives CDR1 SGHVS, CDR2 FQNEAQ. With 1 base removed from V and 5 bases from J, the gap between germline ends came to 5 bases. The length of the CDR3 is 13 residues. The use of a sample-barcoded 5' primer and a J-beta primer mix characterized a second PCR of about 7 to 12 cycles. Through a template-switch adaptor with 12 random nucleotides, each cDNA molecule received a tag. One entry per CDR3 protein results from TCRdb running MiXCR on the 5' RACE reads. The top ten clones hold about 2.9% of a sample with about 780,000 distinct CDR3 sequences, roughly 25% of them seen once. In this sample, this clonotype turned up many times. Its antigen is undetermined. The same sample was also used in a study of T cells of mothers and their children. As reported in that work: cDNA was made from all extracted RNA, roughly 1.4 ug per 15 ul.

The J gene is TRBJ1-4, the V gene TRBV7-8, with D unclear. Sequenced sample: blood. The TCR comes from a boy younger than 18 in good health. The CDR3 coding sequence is TGTGCCAGCAGCTTAGTAGGGAATGAAAAACTGTTTTTT. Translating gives CASSLVGNEKLFF.